The 16 T cell receptor beta chains below come from one sample, sequenced in a study of human T cells and chemical hapten exposure. Documented time point: patch test 1, 2 weeks after DPC sensitization. Treatment in this sample: therapeutic diphenylcyclopropenone sensitization with weekly scalp DPC. MiXCR was run by TCRdb on the RACE reads, yielding one entry per CDR3 protein. The sample contains approximately 340,000 distinct CDR3 sequences, roughly 6.9% of which appear only once. This specimen was whole blood, taken in connection with sensitization to the hapten diphenylcyclopropenone (DPC). The origin of the receptors is a woman aged 18-29 years with alopecia areata. Some clones in this sample may be carry-over from other donors' samples.

This clonotype has a handful of counts. The rearrangement uses TRBV4-3 and TRBJ1-5, with D unclear. The CDR3 runs 16 residues. Trimming removed 0 bases from V and 2 bases from J, with 11 bases in between. Germline V gene sequence: CDR1 LGHNA, CDR2 YSLEER. CDR3 amino acids: CASSQDPSAGNQPQHF. The CDR3 bases are TGCGCCAGCAGCCAAGACCCCTCGGCAGGCAATCAGCCCCAGCATTTT.

About this clonotype itself: This is likely a read error, given that the CDR3 carries no conserved phenylalanine or tryptophan at its end. The chain uses TRBV9 and TRBJ2-3, with 7 bases aligning to TRBD1. CDR1 is SGDLS and CDR2 is YYNGEE in the germline V gene. The CDR3 loop spans 13 amino acids. Unmatched junction bases numbered 0, after V lost 1 base and J lost 4 bases. CDR3 DNA sequence: TGTGCCAGCAGCGTAACAGGGGCAGATACGCAGTATTCT. Amino acid sequence: CASSVTGADTQYS.

The chain employs TRBV12-3 or TRBV12-4 and TRBJ1-2; D perhaps matches TRBD1 (6 bases). The V end was cut by 5 bases, the J end by 6 bases, with 16 bases between. The CDR3 is 14 residues long. The CDR3 DNA reads as TGTGCCAGCAGTCCAGGACAGCCAGTCCATGGCTACACCTTC. Residues: CASSPGQPVHGYTF.

The chain is built from TRBV19 and TRBJ1-2; D perhaps matches TRBD1 (6 bases). The germline V gene has CDR1 LNHDA and CDR2 SQIVND (reference sequence). CDR3 length: 15 residues. The germline V and J ends were trimmed by 0 bases and 0 bases, with 8 bases remaining between them. In nucleotides, the CDR3 is TGTGCCAGTAGTATAGATGGACAGCCTAACTATGGCTACACCTTC. Residues: CASSIDGQPNYGYTF.

In its sample, this clonotype ranks as medium-sized. The CDR3 loop is CASSHLALGQYEQYF. CDR3 DNA: TGCGCCAGCAGCCACCTGGCCCTGGGGCAGTACGAGCAGTACTTC. V and J are TRBV4-3 and TRBJ2-7; D might be TRBD1 (5 bases). Germline values: CDR1 LGHNA, CDR2 YSLEER. There are 15 residues in the CDR3. The V and J ends lost 3 bases and 4 bases respectively, with 16 bases between them.

V and J are TRBV4-1 and TRBJ1-2; D remains unclear. V gave up 1 base and J gave up 4 bases, with 10 bases separating them. The CDR3 spans 14 residues. CDR1 and CDR2 from the germline V gene are MGHRA and YSYEKL. The CDR3 protein is CASSQGETIYGYTF. In nucleotides, the CDR3 is TGCGCCAGCAGCCAAGGTGAGACCATCTATGGCTACACCTTC.

As concerns this clonotype: This may stem from a read error, because a much larger clone lies one nucleotide away. The chain employs TRBV7-6 and TRBJ2-3; D is undetermined. The V end was cut by 8 bases, the J end by 6 bases, with 12 bases between. The germline V gene has CDR1 SGHVS and CDR2 FNYEAQ. The CDR3 consists of 12 residues. The CDR3 DNA reads as TGTGCCAGCGGCTCCCCCTTCGATACGCAGTATTTT. As protein: CASGSPFDTQYF.

This chain connects TRBV2 to TRBJ1-3, with 7 bases identical to TRBD1. The V segment lost 3 bases and the J segment 2 bases; nucleotides outside the gene matches: 4. Germline CDR1 reads SNHLY; CDR2 reads FYNNEI. The CDR3 consists of 15 residues. CDR3 in DNA: TGTGCCAGCAGTGATTACCAGGGGGCTGGAAACACCATATATTTT. This sequence encodes CASSDYQGAGNTIYF.

This clonotype was counted only a few times. This chain connects TRBV5-1 to TRBJ1-4; the D is unclear. Per the germline V gene, CDR1 is SGHRS and CDR2 is YFSETQ. The V end lost 3 bases, the J end lost 0 bases, and 6 bases lay between the germline ends. The length of the CDR3 is 14 residues. CDR3 loop: CASSSGATNEKLFF. For the CDR3, the DNA is TGCGCCAGCAGCTCAGGAGCAACTAATGAAAAACTGTTTTTT.

In its sample, this clonotype was seen a few times. The V and J genes are TRBV7-6 and TRBJ1-5; D remains ambiguous. Trimming removed 3 bases from V and 0 bases from J, with 9 bases in between. The germline V gene has CDR1 SGHVS and CDR2 FNYEAQ. This CDR3 has 15 amino acids. The CDR3 loop reads CASSLNGYSNQPQHF. Here the CDR3 DNA reads TGTGCCAGCAGCTTGAATGGTTATAGCAATCAGCCCCAGCATTTT. Full variable domain (outside the CDR3, taken from reference TRBV7-6 and TRBJ1-5): GAGVSQSPRYKVTKRGQDVALRCDPISGHVSLYWYRQALGQGPEFLTYFNYEAQQDKSGLPNDRFSAERPEGSISTLTIQRTEQRDSAMYRCASSLNGYSNQPQHFGDGTRLSIL.

The chain recombines TRBV6-5 with TRBJ1-4, with D possibly being TRBD1 (5 bases). This CDR3 has 15 residues. Deletions cut 8 bases from V and 12 bases from J, with 25 bases between. CDR1 MNHEY and CDR2 SVGAGI come from the germline V gene. The chain's CDR3 is CASQSLGDPGGELFF. CDR3 nucleotide sequence: TGTGCCAGCCAGTCTCTAGGGGACCCAGGAGGGGAACTGTTTTTT.

This clonotype was recorded many times. The rearrangement uses TRBV6-5 and TRBJ1-6; TRBD1 agrees at 11 bases. The CDR3 is 15 residues long. Germline CDR1 MNHEY, CDR2 SVGAGI. V lost 2 bases, J lost 10 bases, and 4 bases stayed unmatched. The CDR3 loop is CASSYAGQGESPLHF. CDR3 coding DNA: TGTGCCAGCAGTTACGCGGGACAGGGGGAATCACCCCTCCACTTT.

The chain carries TRBV5-1 and TRBJ1-1, with D possibly matching TRBD1 (5 bases). The V end was cut by 4 bases, the J end by 6 bases, with 22 bases between. CDR3 length equals 16 residues. Germline CDR1 SGHRS, CDR2 YFSETQ. CDR3 amino acids: CASSLLFAGSGSEAFF. CDR3 in DNA: TGCGCCAGCAGCCTGCTATTCGCAGGGTCGGGTTCTGAAGCTTTCTTT.

This sequence joins TRBV12-3 or TRBV12-4 and TRBJ1-1; D is uncertain. CDR3 size: 15 residues. V shed 5 bases and J shed 7 bases, with 20 bases lying between them. CDR3 sequence (DNA): TGTGCCAGCAGTCTCCGTTCGTCGGTCGGTGATGAAGCTTTCTTT. Protein sequence: CASSLRSSVGDEAFF.

This clonotype was observed a few times. V gene TRBV28 combines with J gene TRBJ1-5, with 9 bases matching TRBD1. This CDR3 region has 16 residues. Germline CDR1 MDHEN, CDR2 SYDVKM. The trim removed 4 bases at V and 6 bases at J, leaving 10 bases unmatched. CDR3 in DNA: TGTGCCAGCAGTTCTACCGGGACAGGGTACGGTCAGCCCCAGCATTTT. Translating it yields CASSSTGTGYGQPQHF.

V is TRBV2 and J is TRBJ2-2; 8 positions agree with TRBD1. The germline V gene encodes CDR1 SNHLY and CDR2 FYNNEI. After removal of 8 bases from V and 6 bases from J, the junction contained 8 bases not matched to a gene. The CDR3 length is 14 residues. The CDR3 loop is CASDGTGNAGELFF. The CDR3 nucleotides are TGTGCCAGCGATGGGACAGGTAACGCCGGGGAGCTGTTTTTT.